These T cell receptor beta chains were read from a single sample in a study of identical twins. TCRdb analysed the 5' RACE reads with MiXCR anew, one entry per CDR3 protein. The sample contains 200,000 to 300,000 distinct CDR3 sequences, 10% of which appear only once. Sequencing was carried out using memory T cells sorted from blood. Every receptor here comes from a man aged 45-65 years in good health. The CDR3 runs from the conserved cysteine through the conserved F or W. The D gene is left open where the match is weak. Part of the rows lack a size; the others show once, few, many or a class for expanded clones.

clone size: once; V gene: TRBV6-1; D gene: NA; J gene: TRBJ1-5; CDR3 protein: CATRRSSKQPQHF; CDR3 DNA: TGTGCCACTCGGCGGAGTAGCAAACAGCCCCAGCATTTT
clone size: few; V gene: TRBV7-6; D gene: TRBD1; J gene: TRBJ2-7; CDR3 protein: CASSLAPRGRNEQYF; CDR3 DNA: TGTGCCAGCAGCTTAGCGCCCAGGGGGCGAAACGAGCAGTACTTC
clone size: NA; V gene: TRBV9; D gene: TRBD2; J gene: TRBJ2-3; CDR3 protein: CASSVAGRAGDTQYF; CDR3 DNA: TGTGCCAGCAGCGTTGCCGGGAGGGCAGGAGATACGCAGTATTTT
clone size: many; V gene: TRBV4-3; D gene: NA; J gene: TRBJ2-5; CDR3 protein: CASSPNQGRGETQYF; CDR3 DNA: TGCGCCAGCAGCCCAAATCAGGGGAGGGGAGAGACCCAGTACTTC
clone size: NA; V gene: TRBV11-2; D gene: NA; J gene: TRBJ2-3; CDR3 protein: CASSLDPDGTQYF; CDR3 DNA: TGTGCCAGCAGCTTAGATCCCGACGGTACGCAGTATTTT
clone size: NA; V gene: TRBV2; D gene: NA; J gene: TRBJ2-3; CDR3 protein: CASNRGVLTSTDTQYF; CDR3 DNA: TGTGCCAGCAATCGCGGGGTCCTGACGAGCACAGATACGCAGTATTTT
clone size: many; V gene: TRBV7-9; D gene: TRBD1; J gene: TRBJ1-1; CDR3 protein: CASSGWTGAGTEAFF; CDR3 DNA: TGTGCCAGCAGCGGATGGACAGGGGCGGGCACTGAAGCTTTCTTT
clone size: few; V gene: TRBV19; D gene: TRBD1; J gene: TRBJ2-2; CDR3 protein: CATSPVAGGLITGELFF; CDR3 DNA: TGTGCCACCAGCCCCGTGGCAGGGGGCTTGATCACCGGGGAGCTGTTTTTT
clone size: NA; V gene: TRBV6-5; D gene: NA; J gene: TRBJ2-7; CDR3 protein: CASSYSGVLYEQYF; CDR3 DNA: TGTGCCAGCAGTTACTCCGGGGTTTTGTACGAGCAGTACTTC
clone size: NA; V gene: TRBV3-1; D gene: TRBD2; J gene: TRBJ2-1; CDR3 protein: CASSPLAGGTYNEQFF; CDR3 DNA: TGTGCCAGCAGCCCTTTAGCGGGGGGGACCTACAATGAGCAGTTCTTC
clone size: many; V gene: TRBV6-1; D gene: TRBD2; J gene: TRBJ2-2; CDR3 protein: CAISEASSGGAEGGELFF; CDR3 DNA: TGTGCCATCAGTGAAGCGTCTAGCGGGGGGGCCGAAGGCGGGGAGCTGTTTTTT
clone size: many; V gene: TRBV20-1; D gene: TRBD2; J gene: TRBJ2-1; CDR3 protein: CSAKPGGGEQFF; CDR3 DNA: TGCAGTGCTAAGCCGGGGGGTGGCGAGCAGTTCTTC
clone size: many; V gene: TRBV4-3; D gene: NA; J gene: TRBJ2-2; CDR3 protein: CASSQDHRATGELFF; CDR3 DNA: TGCGCCAGCAGCCAAGATCATCGGGCCACCGGGGAGCTGTTTTTT
clone size: many; V gene: TRBV5-1; D gene: NA; J gene: TRBJ2-1; CDR3 protein: CASSLGGQPNEQFF; CDR3 DNA: TGCGCCAGCAGCTTGGGTGGGCAGCCCAATGAGCAGTTCTTC
clone size: many; V gene: TRBV4-3; D gene: TRBD2; J gene: TRBJ2-5; CDR3 protein: CASSPYSGRLETQYF; CDR3 DNA: TGCGCCAGCAGCCCCTATAGCGGGAGGTTAGAGACCCAGTACTTC
clone size: many; V gene: TRBV6-2/TRBV6-3; D gene: TRBD1; J gene: TRBJ2-1; CDR3 protein: CASRPYGTVYNEQFF; CDR3 DNA: TGTGCCAGTAGACCCTACGGGACAGTATACAATGAGCAGTTCTTC
clone size: many; V gene: TRBV5-5; D gene: NA; J gene: TRBJ2-1; CDR3 protein: CASSPQYGGFEFF; CDR3 DNA: TGTGCCAGCAGCCCGCAATATGGGGGTTTCGAGTTCTTC
clone size: NA; V gene: TRBV28; D gene: TRBD2; J gene: TRBJ2-3; CDR3 protein: CASSPNSGAGDTQYF; CDR3 DNA: TGTGCCAGCAGCCCTAATAGCGGGGCGGGGGATACGCAGTATTTT
clone size: many; V gene: TRBV25-1; D gene: NA; J gene: TRBJ2-2; CDR3 protein: CASSREATGDTGELFF; CDR3 DNA: TGTGCCAGCAGTAGAGAGGCAACGGGCGACACCGGGGAGCTGTTTTTT
clone size: many; V gene: TRBV18; D gene: NA; J gene: TRBJ1-1; CDR3 protein: CASSPPSRTNTEAFF; CDR3 DNA: TGTGCCAGCTCACCACCGTCACGGACGAACACTGAAGCTTTCTTT
clone size: many; V gene: TRBV20-1; D gene: NA; J gene: TRBJ1-1; CDR3 protein: CSARAAWGDTEAFF; CDR3 DNA: TGCAGTGCTAGGGCAGCTTGGGGGGACACTGAAGCTTTCTTT
clone size: many; V gene: TRBV4-3; D gene: NA; J gene: TRBJ1-1; CDR3 protein: CASSQEFRVGEAFF; CDR3 DNA: TGCGCCAGCAGCCAAGAATTCAGGGTGGGTGAAGCTTTCTTT
clone size: NA; V gene: TRBV10-3; D gene: NA; J gene: TRBJ2-7; CDR3 protein: CAIGRRDDEQYF; CDR3 DNA: TGTGCCATCGGTCGCCGTGATGACGAGCAGTACTTC
clone size: few; V gene: TRBV7-3; D gene: TRBD1; J gene: TRBJ1-2; CDR3 protein: CASSLNGQGGYGYTF; CDR3 DNA: TGTGCCAGCAGCTTAAACGGACAGGGAGGCTATGGCTACACCTTC
clone size: many; V gene: TRBV4-2; D gene: NA; J gene: TRBJ2-2; CDR3 protein: CASSQEAGAAGELFF; CDR3 DNA: TGTGCCAGCAGCCAAGAGGCAGGGGCCGCCGGGGAGCTGTTTTTT
clone size: few; V gene: TRBV6-2/TRBV6-3; D gene: NA; J gene: TRBJ2-1; CDR3 protein: CASSYWEMVVNEQFF; CDR3 DNA: TGTGCCAGCAGTTATTGGGAAATGGTAGTCAATGAGCAGTTCTTC
clone size: NA; V gene: TRBV7-9; D gene: NA; J gene: TRBJ2-1; CDR3 protein: CASSSRGAAIQIEQFF; CDR3 DNA: TGTGCCAGCAGTTCCCGGGGTGCAGCTATACAAATTGAGCAGTTCTTC
clone size: few; V gene: TRBV6-1; D gene: NA; J gene: TRBJ1-2; CDR3 protein: CASSDGEGGVGGYTF; CDR3 DNA: TGTGCCAGCAGTGACGGCGAGGGGGGGGTCGGTGGCTACACCTTC